This T cell receptor beta chain was identified in a study of CD8+CD57+ T cells in acquired aplastic anemia. Both TCR beta VDJ combination and CDR3 sequence profiling were carried out. Genomic DNA was the template for this profiling. TCRdb itself ran the reads through MiXCR, one entry per CDR3 protein. The sample shows about 80,000 distinct CDR3 sequences, around 42% of them seen only once. The germline gives CDR1 SGDLS, CDR2 YYNGEE. The CDR3 covers 13 residues. V dropped 0 bases and J dropped 4 bases, with 4 bases sitting between them. This clonotype was seen ten or more times. The sequence was collected from a human donor in good health, serving as a control. The chain has TRBV9 and TRBJ2-2; D is undetermined. Input material: sorted CD4+, CD8+, or CD8+CD57+ T cells (not recorded which) from PBMCs. The CDR3 DNA is TGTGCCAGCAGCGTAGATAGCACCGGGGAGCTGTTTTTT. As protein: CASSVDSTGELFF. The full variable domain, completed using reference TRBV9 and TRBJ2-2, is DSGVTQTPKHLITATGQRVTLRCSPRSGDLSVYWYQQSLDQGLQFLIQYYNGEERAKGNILERFSAQQFPDLHSELNLSSLELGDSALYFCASSVDSTGELFFGEGSRLTVL.